The source of this T cell receptor (beta chain) is a study of cytomegalovirus exposure and HLA in healthy donors (dated by TCRdb to 2016 to 2017). Regarding the complete study: An earlier analysis of roughly 570 of the donors reported 250 to 300 Gb of sequence data and about 120 million unique TCR beta sequences obtained from approximately 180 million T cells. Among roughly 400 genotyped donors of the cohort, an average of around 240,000 unique TCR beta nucleotide sequences was sequenced per donor, of which about 19% were non-productive. Rather than drawing on any new phenotypic data, the later analysis identified candidate immune exposures from TCR beta sequences and the way those sequences occurred across donors. In a later genetic analysis, genome-wide SNP genotypes for about 65% of the 666 donors were used, and that subset was treated as a discovery cohort. The study was designed to test whether signatures of past pathogen exposure could be identified by cataloging public T cell receptors. To predict cytomegalovirus infection status, the study brought together high-throughput TCR immunosequencing, statistical association of individual TCRs with disease status, and machine learning. The study profiled the T cell repertoires of around 700 subjects by immunosequencing and related them to cytomegalovirus serostatus. An early release covering 550 to 650 HLA-typed donors comprised approximately 300 gigabases of sequencing data and 85 million or so unique TCR sequences. An earlier analysis of 587 of the donors used high-throughput TCR beta sequencing to judge whether each TCR beta V gene segment behaved as functional or pseudogenic. To study patterns of TCR occurrence, a later analysis re-analyzed previously published TCR beta repertoires from 666 donors and added high-resolution HLA genotyping. Several DR-DQ haplotypes were treated as single units for association and clustering because of strong linkage in the cohort. Donor age, sex, ethnicity and CMV serostatus were compiled alongside the repertoire data. Every repertoire in the discovery cohort had been generated on one and the same sequencing platform. HLA typing covered class I and class II loci at four-digit resolution. A separate validation cohort of some 130 different subjects was used in addition to the approximately 640-subject first cohort. Typing coverage varied by locus: roughly 629-640 donors for A, B, C, DRB1 and DQB1; some 520 for DQA1; about 600 for DPA1; approximately 470 for DPB1. Among the roughly 380 genotyped donors, 81% belonged to the genetic ancestry cluster associated with self-reported Caucasian donors. General conclusions and limits of the study: The only immune exposure information available for the cohort was CMV serostatus. According to a later genetic analysis, donors in an Asian-associated ancestry cluster had fewer N-insertions in productive TCRs than the roughly 670-donor mean. Because counts were too low, about 15 rarely observed V segments, including chromosome 9 orphons, were left out of the earlier analysis of 587 of the donors. In a later analysis, HLA-associated TCR beta chains were found to be more clonally expanded and to have lower generation probabilities than equally common non-associated chains. Because the 87-base-pair reads could not distinguish some IMGT-functional V segments, including TRBV6-2 and TRBV6-3, those segments were excluded. V-gene and J-gene trimming of TCR beta chains was associated with a missense DCLRE1C variant in a later genetic analysis, and the association was replicated in an independent cohort. Because HLA typing was unavailable for some donors at each locus, only the typed subset was used in association tests. A further reported finding was that TCR beta sequences accurately predicted the HLA-A and HLA-B alleles for most subjects in the first cohort. A few of the identified cytomegalovirus-associated TCR beta chains were confirmed in vitro to be specific for cytomegalovirus antigens. At a false discovery rate of 0.05, a later analysis linked under 20,000 TCR beta sequences to specific HLA alleles. In an earlier analysis of more than 450 of the donors, most TCR beta V segments were observed in productive rearrangements about 87% or about 30% of the time, broadly matching IMGT annotations. The sequencing pipeline was judged likely to have produced a cluster of highly shared sequence variants as a technical artifact. Roughly uniform sequencing depth across donors was assumed in presence/absence analyses, although this assumption may not hold. In the study, around 150 TCR beta chains were listed as associated with cytomegalovirus. Across donors, most TCR sequences were observed very rarely, whereas some public TCRs were present in many individuals. Correlated functional status among segregating V segments might be attributable to linkage disequilibrium, but an unknown experimental factor could not be ruled out. This cohort had only TCR beta chains sequenced, and the lack of alpha or paired-chain data limited which features could be detected. When HLA alleles, especially DR and DQ, strongly co-occurred, attributing TCR associations to individual alleles was difficult. The authors suggested that the approach could potentially be generalized to other disease states and immunological phenotypes. Most CMV-associated TCR beta chains appeared to be HLA-restricted in a later analysis, and the HLA associations seemed to be driven largely by CMV exposure. In a later analysis, TCR association rates were found to vary across HLA loci, with the most associated TCRs seen for DRB1 alleles and the fewest for HLA-C alleles. In a later analysis, several top co-occurrence clusters were reported to appear linked to parvovirus B19, influenza, CMV and Epstein-Barr virus. The classifier was reported to diagnose cytomegalovirus status with high specificity and sensitivity in both the original cohort and the validation cohort.

The cohort consisted of more than 650 healthy bone marrow donors. Cohort members were all nominally healthy when sampled, although unrecorded immune exposures were likely present. The donor tested CMV seronegative and was one of the 352 seronegative cohort members. Each donor provided a peripheral blood sample, and peripheral blood mononuclear cells were used for TCR beta sequencing. The Qiagen DNeasy Blood Extraction Kit was used to extract genomic DNA from the blood cell samples. Library generation was performed with the immunoSEQ multiplex PCR assay. For the multiplex PCR, a mixture combining 60 forward primers for TCR Vbeta segments and 13 reverse primers for TCR Jbeta segments was used. The CDR3 region of rearranged TCR beta genes was amplified from genomic DNA by a multiplex PCR assay. Amplified TCR beta libraries were sequenced as 87-base-pair reads on the Illumina HiSeq System. Turning to the authors' computational methods: A later analysis counted about 76 million unique TCR beta chains across the 550 to 750 repertoires, and 10 million to 12 million of these chains were shared by at least two donors. A nearest-neighbor algorithm error-corrected the raw reads and collapsed the reads into unique sequences, merging closely related sequences to remove PCR and sequencing errors. To assign V, D and J gene segments, CDR3 sequences were aligned to IMGT reference sequences. For a sequence to be retained, a match of at least six nucleotides was required to both a V gene segment and a J gene segment. Rearrangements were classified as productive when the CDR3 lacked stop codons and remained in frame with V and J, and all other rearrangements were classified as non-productive. CDR3 was defined by IMGT convention, running from the second conserved V-encoded cysteine to the conserved J-encoded phenylalanine. The earlier analysis of about 560 of the donors excluded any sequence lacking an unambiguous match to a single V gene segment. An earlier analysis of just under 600 of the donors called V segments functional above 56.7% productive rearrangements and segregating when the between-donor standard deviation exceeded 5%. A statistical classification framework was built for diagnosing cytomegalovirus status from the catalog of TCR beta chain sequences. V and J gene assignment, in a later analysis, came from comparing TCR nucleotide sequences with IMGT/GENE-DB human TR gene sequences. Using the TCRdist pipeline, a later analysis assigned CDR3 sequences along with most-parsimonious VDJ recombination scenarios. In a later analysis, every TCR beta chain was defined by the combination of its CDR3 amino acid sequence and its V-gene family, and reads without a unique V-gene family were dropped. A later analysis removed several hundred highly shared, low-generation-probability nucleotide sequences to deal with suspected cross-contamination and a sequencing artifact. In a later analysis, a clonal expansion index for each public chain was calculated from normalized within-repertoire ranks of inferred template counts. Generation probabilities in a later analysis came from a VDJ recombination model fitted to out-of-frame rearrangements, and those results were checked against IGoR. Hypergeometric tests were used in a later analysis to score TCR-TCR, TCR-HLA and TCR-CMV co-occurrence, with a repertoire-size bias correction applied to the TCR pairs. In a later analysis, false discovery rates were estimated by permuting HLA or CMV assignments 20 times. In a later analysis, co-occurring TCRs were grouped using DBSCAN, and TCRdist sequence similarity was added for clustering within HLA-allele-positive subsets. Repertoires with fewer than 30,000 or more than 120,000 public chains were left out of co-occurrence clustering, as were several repertoires with anomalous nucleotide sharing. TCRdb re-hosts the immuneACCESS table, in-frame sequences only. Its copies lack some clones; in the studies checked, an unresolved V gene accounts for under half of them, and the cause for the rest is not known. That table furnishes V, J and clone size, whereas the DNA furnished D and trimming. The sample table lists 65,000 to 95,000 clones, roughly 70% of them with a count of one. Jointly, the top ten make up over 10% of the sample.

The CDR3, cysteine through phenylalanine, is 17 amino acids long. The CDR3 DNA has 51 bases and is translated from base 1. V is pruned by 1 base and J by 2 bases, leaving 7 bases of the junction without a gene match. The CDR1 and CDR2 encoded by the germline V gene are SQVTM and ANQGSEA. Notes on this clone: Its antigen specificity is not known. Nothing much larger sits one base from this clone, and base qualities are not available.

This sequence originates from a man between 65 and 80 years old in good health and CMV-seronegative. The V gene is TRBV29-1 and the J gene is TRBJ2-3; 12 junctional bases match TRBD2. The source material was PBMCs. Read as DNA, the sequence is TGCAGCGTTGAAGCTACTAGCGGGAGGTCTCTCACAGATACGCAGTATTTT. It encodes CSVEATSGRSLTDTQYF.